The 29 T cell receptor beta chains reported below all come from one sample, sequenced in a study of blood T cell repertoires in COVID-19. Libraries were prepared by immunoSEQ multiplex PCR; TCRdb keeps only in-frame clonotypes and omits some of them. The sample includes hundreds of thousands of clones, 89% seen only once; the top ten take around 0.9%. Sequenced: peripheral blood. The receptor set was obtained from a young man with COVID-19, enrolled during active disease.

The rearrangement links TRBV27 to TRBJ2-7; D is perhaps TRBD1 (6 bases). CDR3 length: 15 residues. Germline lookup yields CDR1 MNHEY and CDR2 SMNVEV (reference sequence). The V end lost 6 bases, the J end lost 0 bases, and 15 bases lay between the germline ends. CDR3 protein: CASSLRTVSSYEQYF. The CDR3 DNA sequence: TGTGCCAGCAGCCTTCGGACAGTTAGCTCCTACGAGCAGTACTTC.

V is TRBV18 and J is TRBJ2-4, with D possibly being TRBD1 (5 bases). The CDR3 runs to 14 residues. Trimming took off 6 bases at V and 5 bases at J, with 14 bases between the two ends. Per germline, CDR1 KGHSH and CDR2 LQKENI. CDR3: CASSAGQTENIQYF. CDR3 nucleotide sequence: TGTGCCAGCTCCGCAGGGCAGACCGAAAACATTCAGTACTTC.

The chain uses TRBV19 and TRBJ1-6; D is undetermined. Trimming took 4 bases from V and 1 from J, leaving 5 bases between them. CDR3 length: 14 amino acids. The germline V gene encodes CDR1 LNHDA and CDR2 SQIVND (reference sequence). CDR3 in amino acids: CASSRTSYNSPLHF. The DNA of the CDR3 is TGTGCCAGTAGTAGGACTTCCTATAATTCACCCCTCCACTTT.

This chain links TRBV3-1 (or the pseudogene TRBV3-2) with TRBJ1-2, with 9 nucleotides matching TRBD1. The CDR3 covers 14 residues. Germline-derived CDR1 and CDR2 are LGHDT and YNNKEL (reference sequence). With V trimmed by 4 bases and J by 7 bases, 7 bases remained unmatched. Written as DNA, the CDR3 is TGTGCCAGCAGCCGAACAGGGGGCGTAGGTGGCTACACCTTC. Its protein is CASSRTGGVGGYTF.

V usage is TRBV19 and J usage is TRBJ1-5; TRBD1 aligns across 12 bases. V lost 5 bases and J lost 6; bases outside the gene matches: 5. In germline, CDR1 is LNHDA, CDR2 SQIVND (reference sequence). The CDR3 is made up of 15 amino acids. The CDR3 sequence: CASSFRDRGLQPQHF. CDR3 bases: TGTGCCAGTAGTTTCCGGGACAGGGGGCTTCAGCCCCAGCATTTT.

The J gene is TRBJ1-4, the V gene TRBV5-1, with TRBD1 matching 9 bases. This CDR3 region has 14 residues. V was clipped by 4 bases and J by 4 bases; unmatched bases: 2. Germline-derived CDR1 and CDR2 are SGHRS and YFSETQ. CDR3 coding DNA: TGCGCCAGCAGCCAGGACAGGGGTAATGAAAAACTGTTTTTT. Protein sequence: CASSQDRGNEKLFF.

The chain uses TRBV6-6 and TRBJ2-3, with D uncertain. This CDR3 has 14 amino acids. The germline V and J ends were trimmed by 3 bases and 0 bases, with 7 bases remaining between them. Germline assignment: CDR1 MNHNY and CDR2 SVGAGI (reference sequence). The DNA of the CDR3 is TGTGCCAGCAGTTATGGCCGAAGCACAGATACGCAGTATTTT. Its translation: CASSYGRSTDTQYF.

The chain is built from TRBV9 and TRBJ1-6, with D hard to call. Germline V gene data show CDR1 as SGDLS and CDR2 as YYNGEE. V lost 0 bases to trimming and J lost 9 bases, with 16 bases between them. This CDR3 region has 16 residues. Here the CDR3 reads CASSVGGEPRGSPLHF. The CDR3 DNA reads TGTGCCAGCAGCGTAGGAGGAGAGCCCCGGGGTTCACCCCTCCACTTT.

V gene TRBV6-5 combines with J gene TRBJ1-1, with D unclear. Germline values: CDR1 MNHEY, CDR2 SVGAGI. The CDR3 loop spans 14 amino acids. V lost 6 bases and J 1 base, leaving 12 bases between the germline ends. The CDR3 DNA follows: TGTGCCAGCAGCGAGCGGATGAGGAACACTGAAGCTTTCTTT. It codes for CASSERMRNTEAFF.

DNA for the CDR3: TGTGCCAGCAGTTACTCGACAGCTCCAACCTACGAGCAGTACTTC. Its protein product is CASSYSTAPTYEQYF. This chain joins TRBV6-5 and TRBJ2-7; D is possibly TRBD1 (5 bases). With 0 bases removed from V and 2 bases from J, the gap between germline ends came to 11 bases. The germline gives CDR1 MNHEY, CDR2 SVGAGI. The CDR3 runs to 15 residues.

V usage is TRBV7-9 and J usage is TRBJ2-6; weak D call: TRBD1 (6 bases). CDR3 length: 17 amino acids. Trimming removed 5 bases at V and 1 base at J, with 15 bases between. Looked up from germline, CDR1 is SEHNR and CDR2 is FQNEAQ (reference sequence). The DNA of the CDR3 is TGTGCCAGCAGCCTGGCAGAGGGGGAGTCTGGGGCCAACGTCCTGACTTTC. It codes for CASSLAEGESGANVLTF.

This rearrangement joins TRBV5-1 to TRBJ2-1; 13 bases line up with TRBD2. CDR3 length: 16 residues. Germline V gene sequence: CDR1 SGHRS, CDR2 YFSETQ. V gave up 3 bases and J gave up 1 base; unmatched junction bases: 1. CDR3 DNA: TGCGCCAGCAGCTCACTAGCGGGAGGGTCCTACAATGAGCAGTTCTTC. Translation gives CASSSLAGGSYNEQFF.

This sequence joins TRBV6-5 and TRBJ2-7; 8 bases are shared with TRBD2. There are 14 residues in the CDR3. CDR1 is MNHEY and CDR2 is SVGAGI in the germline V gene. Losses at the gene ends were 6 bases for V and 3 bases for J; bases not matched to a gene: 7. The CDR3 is CASSTTGGVYEQYF. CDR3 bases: TGTGCCAGCAGCACCACCGGGGGGGTCTACGAGCAGTACTTC.

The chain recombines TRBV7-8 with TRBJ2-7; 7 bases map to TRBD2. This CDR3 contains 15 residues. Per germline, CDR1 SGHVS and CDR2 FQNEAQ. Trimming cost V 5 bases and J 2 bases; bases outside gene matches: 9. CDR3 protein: CASSPVGGRTYEQYF. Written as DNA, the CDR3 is TGTGCCAGCAGCCCGGTAGGCGGGAGAACCTACGAGCAGTACTTC.

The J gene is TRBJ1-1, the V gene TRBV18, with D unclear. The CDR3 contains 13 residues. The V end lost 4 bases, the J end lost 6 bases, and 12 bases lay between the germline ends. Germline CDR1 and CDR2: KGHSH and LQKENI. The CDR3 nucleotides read TGTGCCAGCTCACGGGCTGCGAATGCTGAAGCTTTCTTT. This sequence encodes CASSRAANAEAFF.

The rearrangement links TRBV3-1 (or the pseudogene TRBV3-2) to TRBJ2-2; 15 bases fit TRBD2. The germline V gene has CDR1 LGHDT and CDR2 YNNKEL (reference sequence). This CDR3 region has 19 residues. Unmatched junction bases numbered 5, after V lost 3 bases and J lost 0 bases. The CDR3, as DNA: TGTGCCAGCAGCCAGATAGGACTAGCGGGGGGGCCGAACACCGGGGAGCTGTTTTTT. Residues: CASSQIGLAGGPNTGELFF.

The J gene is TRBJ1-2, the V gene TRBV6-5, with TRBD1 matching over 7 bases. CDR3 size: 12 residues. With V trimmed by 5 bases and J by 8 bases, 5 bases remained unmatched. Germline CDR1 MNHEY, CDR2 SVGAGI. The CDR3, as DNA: TGTGCCAGCAGTCCCGACAGGGAAGGCTACACCTTC. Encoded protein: CASSPDREGYTF.

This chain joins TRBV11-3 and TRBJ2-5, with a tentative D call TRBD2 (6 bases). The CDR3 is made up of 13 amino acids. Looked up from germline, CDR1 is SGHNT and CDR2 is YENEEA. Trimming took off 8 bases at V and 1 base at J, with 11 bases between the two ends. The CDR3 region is CASGRQVQETQYF. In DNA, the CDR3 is TGTGCCAGCGGGAGGCAAGTCCAAGAGACCCAGTACTTC. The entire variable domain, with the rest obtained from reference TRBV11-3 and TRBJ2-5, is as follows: EAGVVQSPRYKIIEKKQPVAFWCNPISGHNTLYWYLQNLGQGPELLIRYENEEAVDDSQLPKDRFSAERLKGVDSTLKIQPAELGDSAVYLCASGRQVQETQYFGPGTRLLVL.

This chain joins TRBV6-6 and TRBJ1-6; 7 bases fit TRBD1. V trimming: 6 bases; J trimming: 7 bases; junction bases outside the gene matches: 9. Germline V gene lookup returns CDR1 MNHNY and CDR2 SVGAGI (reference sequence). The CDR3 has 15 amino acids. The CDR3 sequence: CASRGVRDRNSPLHF. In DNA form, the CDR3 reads TGTGCCAGCAGGGGGGTAAGGGACAGAAATTCACCCCTCCACTTT.

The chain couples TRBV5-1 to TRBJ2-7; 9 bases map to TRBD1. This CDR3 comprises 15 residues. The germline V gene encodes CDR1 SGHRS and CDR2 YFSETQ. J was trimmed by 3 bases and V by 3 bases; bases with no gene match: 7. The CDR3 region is CASSSPGQGFYEQYF. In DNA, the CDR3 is TGCGCCAGCAGCTCCCCGGGACAGGGCTTCTACGAGCAGTACTTC.

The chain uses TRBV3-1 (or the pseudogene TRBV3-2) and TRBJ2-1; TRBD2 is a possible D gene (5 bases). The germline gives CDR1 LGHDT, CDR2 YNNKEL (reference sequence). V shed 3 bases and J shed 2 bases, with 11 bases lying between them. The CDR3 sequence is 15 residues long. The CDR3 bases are TGTGCCAGCAGCCATCGTCCAGCGGCCTACAATGAGCAGTTCTTC. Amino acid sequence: CASSHRPAAYNEQFF.

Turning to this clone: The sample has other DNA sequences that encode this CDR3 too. The DNA of the CDR3 is TGCGCCAGCAGCTTGGCCGTCTCTGGGGCCAACGTCCTGACTTTC. It is translated as CASSLAVSGANVLTF. The chain employs TRBV5-1 and TRBJ2-6; no firm D call. V lost 0 bases and J 0 bases, leaving 4 bases between the germline ends. The CDR3 sequence is 15 residues long. Germline V gene sequence: CDR1 SGHRS, CDR2 YFSETQ. The whole variable domain, filled in from reference TRBV5-1 and TRBJ2-6, reads KAGVTQTPRYLIKTRGQQVTLSCSPISGHRSVSWYQQTPGQGLQFLFEYFSETQRNKGNFPGRFSGRQFSNSRSEMNVSTLELGDSALYLCASSLAVSGANVLTFGAGSRLTVL.

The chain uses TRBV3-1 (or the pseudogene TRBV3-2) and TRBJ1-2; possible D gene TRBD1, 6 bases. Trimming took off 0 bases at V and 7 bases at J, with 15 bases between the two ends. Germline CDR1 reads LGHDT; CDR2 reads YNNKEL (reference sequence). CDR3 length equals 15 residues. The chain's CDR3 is CASSQDVDSPGGYTF. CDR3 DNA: TGTGCCAGCAGCCAAGATGTGGACAGTCCGGGTGGCTACACCTTC.

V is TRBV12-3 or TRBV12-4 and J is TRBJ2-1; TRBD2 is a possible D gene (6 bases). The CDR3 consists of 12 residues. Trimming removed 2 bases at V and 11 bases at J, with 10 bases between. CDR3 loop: CASSLLAGQQFF. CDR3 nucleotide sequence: TGTGCCAGCAGTTTACTGGCGGGGCAGCAGTTCTTC.

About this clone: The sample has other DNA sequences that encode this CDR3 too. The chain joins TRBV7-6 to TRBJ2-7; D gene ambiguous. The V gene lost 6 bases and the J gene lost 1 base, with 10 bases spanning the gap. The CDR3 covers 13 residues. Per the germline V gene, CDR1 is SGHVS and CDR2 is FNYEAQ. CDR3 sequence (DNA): TGTGCCAGCAGTCCACCGGGTTCCTACGAGCAGTACTTC. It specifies CASSPPGSYEQYF.

CDR3 DNA: TGTGCCAGCAGTCTACTAGCGGGGGAAGCAGATACGCAGTATTTT. Its protein is CASSLLAGEADTQYF. The chain joins TRBV2 to TRBJ2-3, with TRBD2 matching 11 bases. This CDR3 spans 15 amino acids. Losses at the gene ends were 5 bases for V and 4 bases for J; bases not matched to a gene: 5. Germline assignment: CDR1 SNHLY and CDR2 FYNNEI.

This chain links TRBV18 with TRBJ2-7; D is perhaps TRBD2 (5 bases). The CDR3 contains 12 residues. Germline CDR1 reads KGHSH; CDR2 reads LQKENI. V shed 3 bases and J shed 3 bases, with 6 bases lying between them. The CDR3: CASSPDFYEQYF. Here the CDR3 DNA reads TGTGCCAGCTCACCGGACTTCTACGAGCAGTACTTC.

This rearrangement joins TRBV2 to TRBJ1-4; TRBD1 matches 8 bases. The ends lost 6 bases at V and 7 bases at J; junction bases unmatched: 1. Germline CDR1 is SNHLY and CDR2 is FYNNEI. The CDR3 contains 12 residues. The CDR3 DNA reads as TGTGCCAGCAGAGACAGGGGTGAAAAACTGTTTTTT. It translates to CASRDRGEKLFF.

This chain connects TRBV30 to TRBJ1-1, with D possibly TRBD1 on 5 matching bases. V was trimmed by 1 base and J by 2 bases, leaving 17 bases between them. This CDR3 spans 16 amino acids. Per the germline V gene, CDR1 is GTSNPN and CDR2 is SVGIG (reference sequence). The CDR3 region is CAWSAGDPALNTEAFF. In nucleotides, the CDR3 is TGTGCCTGGAGTGCGGGGGACCCGGCGTTAAACACTGAAGCTTTCTTT.